The 12 T cell receptor beta chains given below trace back to one sample, sequenced in a study of blood T cell repertoires in COVID-19. Method: immunoSEQ multiplex PCR; TCRdb's copy keeps in-frame clones and lacks some. This sample has some 110,000 clones, with 75% to 90% found just once. What was sequenced was peripheral blood. These receptor sequences come from a woman older than 75 with COVID-19, enrolled during active disease.

The V and J genes are TRBV29-1 and TRBJ2-7, with a tentative D call TRBD1 (6 bases). Trimming cost V 7 bases and J 2 bases, with 15 bases left between them. Germline loops: CDR1 SQVTM, CDR2 ANQGSEA. The length of the CDR3 is 13 residues. CDR3 in DNA: TGCAGCGCCTCTAGGGGGTACCCCTACGAGCAGTACTTC. Translated: CSASRGYPYEQYF.

The CDR3 nucleotides are TGTGCCAGCACCACGAGTTCTAACTATGGCTACACCTTC. As protein: CASTTSSNYGYTF. The chain has TRBV28 and TRBJ1-2; D is uncertain. The CDR3 totals 13 residues. V was pared by 7 bases and J by 0 bases, with 9 bases between. Germline CDR1 is MDHEN and CDR2 is SYDVKM.

The chain joins TRBV10-3 to TRBJ2-2; 7 nucleotides agree with TRBD2. The CDR3 has 15 residues. V lost 10 bases to trimming and J lost 4 bases; unmatched junction nucleotides: 12. Germline loops: CDR1 ENHRY, CDR2 SYGVKD. The CDR3 nucleotides are TGTGCCACCGCCCGTAGGGAGGGCCGCACCGGGGAGCTGTTTTTT. The encoded protein is CATARREGRTGELFF.

The CDR3 sequence: CASSRSGTVSSYNEQFF. CDR3 DNA sequence: TGTGCCAGCAGCCGAAGCGGGACTGTCAGCTCCTACAATGAGCAGTTCTTC. The gene calls are TRBV5-5 and TRBJ2-1, with 7 bases identical to TRBD2. The CDR3 runs 17 residues. Germline CDR1 reads SGHKS; CDR2 reads YYEKEE (reference sequence). V lost 4 bases to trimming and J lost 0 bases; unmatched junction nucleotides: 10.

The genes are TRBV5-1 and TRBJ2-1, with 9 nucleotides matching TRBD2. In germline, CDR1 is SGHRS, CDR2 YFSETQ. CDR3 length equals 15 residues. The trim removed 0 bases at V and 5 bases at J, leaving 3 bases unmatched. CDR3 in DNA: TGCGCCAGCAGCTTGGCGGCGGGAGGGGACAATGAGCAGTTCTTC. This gives the protein CASSLAAGGDNEQFF.

The V gene is TRBV4-3, the J gene TRBJ2-2; unclear D gene. The germline V gene has CDR1 LGHNA and CDR2 YSLEER. The germline V and J ends were trimmed by 6 bases and 0 bases, with 8 bases remaining between them. The CDR3 contains 14 residues. DNA for the CDR3: TGCGCCAGCAGTTCACAACCGAACACCGGGGAGCTGTTTTTT. Protein: CASSSQPNTGELFF.

This chain joins TRBV18 and TRBJ2-7, with 9 nucleotides matching TRBD2. Losses at the gene ends were 3 bases for V and 4 bases for J; bases not matched to a gene: 4. The CDR3 consists of 14 residues. From germline, CDR1 is KGHSH and CDR2 LQKENI. CDR3 protein: CASSPGAGGYEQYF. CDR3 nucleotides: TGTGCCAGCTCACCGGGAGCGGGAGGATACGAGCAGTACTTC.

The chain couples TRBV28 to TRBJ2-5, with 8 bases fitting TRBD2. CDR1 is MDHEN and CDR2 is SYDVKM in the germline V gene. This CDR3 has 13 amino acids. V lost 2 bases to trimming and J lost 4 bases; unmatched junction nucleotides: 0. The CDR3 is CASSLAGGETQYF. CDR3 in DNA: TGTGCCAGCAGTTTAGCGGGAGGAGAGACCCAGTACTTC.

The rearrangement joins TRBV4-2 to TRBJ1-2; possible D gene TRBD1, 5 bases. The V end was cut by 1 base, the J end by 1 base, with 10 bases between. The CDR3 extends over 15 amino acids. CDR1 LGHNA and CDR2 YNFKEQ come from the germline V gene. As DNA, the CDR3 is TGTGCCAGCAGCCAAGGGTCAGACAGTAACTATGGCTACACCTTC. This translates into CASSQGSDSNYGYTF.

The chain combines TRBV6-5 with TRBJ2-5, with 7 bases identical to TRBD2. The V gene's germline CDR1 is MNHEY and CDR2 SVGAGI. With V trimmed by 8 bases and J by 5 bases, 8 bases remained unmatched. The CDR3 spans 13 residues. The DNA for the CDR3 is TGTGCCAGCTCCACCGGAGCGGGGGAGACCCAGTACTTC. It translates to CASSTGAGETQYF.

For this clone: The germline gene is not matched at one end of the junction; a read error may be the cause. The CDR3 DNA follows: TGTGCCAGCAGACAAGTGGGGCGGGGGGAGACCCAGTACTTC. It specifies CASRQVGRGETQYF. V is TRBV3-1 (or the pseudogene TRBV3-2) and J is TRBJ2-5, with 7 nucleotides matching TRBD2. Per germline, CDR1 LGHDT and CDR2 YNNKEL (reference sequence). This CDR3 has 14 residues.

The V and J genes are TRBV18 and TRBJ1-3; no reliable D call. Germline CDR1 and CDR2: KGHSH and LQKENI. The CDR3 spans 15 residues. V lost 2 bases to trimming and J lost 1 base, with 9 bases between them. CDR3 loop: CASSPAHSSGNTIYF. CDR3 nucleotide sequence: TGTGCCAGCTCACCAGCCCATAGTTCTGGAAACACCATATATTTT. Filled out from reference TRBV18 and TRBJ1-3, the complete variable domain reads NAGVMQNPRHLVRRRGQEARLRCSPMKGHSHVYWYRQLPEEGLKFMVYLQKENIIDESGMPKERFSAEFPKEGPSILRIQQVVRGDSAAYFCASSPAHSSGNTIYFGEGSWLTVV.